This TCR beta chain was sequenced in a study of cytomegalovirus exposure and HLA in healthy donors. Study results and caveats: For most TCR sequences rarity was the rule, although some public TCRs occurred in many donors. First-cohort TCR clusters were later found to tend to co-occur in the 120 or so validation repertoires.

Some clones are missing from TCRdb's copy, which holds only in-frame ones; the method was immunoSEQ multiplex PCR. The sample holds about 220,000 clones, approximately 88% seen once. Looked up from germline, CDR1 is LNHDA and CDR2 is SQIVND (reference sequence). CDR3 length: 14 residues. With 5 bases removed from V and 4 bases from J, the gap between germline ends came to 14 bases. Details on this clone: The antigen remains unidentified.

V gene TRBV19 combines with J gene TRBJ1-1, with a tentative D call TRBD1 (6 bases). The sequenced sample was PBMCs. This receptor was taken from a woman in her thirties in good health and CMV-seropositive. The CDR3 protein is CASSLLLDSTEAFF. CDR3 sequence (DNA): TGTGCCAGTAGTTTATTATTGGACAGCACTGAAGCTTTCTTT.